These 2 T cell receptor beta chains share one sample of origin, sequenced in a study of T cell responses to AZD1222 COVID-19 vaccine. Assay used: immunoSEQ multiplex PCR; TCRdb lists only in-frame clones, some missing. The data hold approximately 140,000 clones, with roughly 94% observed a single time. The source was peripheral blood, collected on day 0 of AZD1222 vaccination. Receptors were obtained from an adult in good health.

The chain couples TRBV28 to TRBJ1-1, with D unclear. The CDR3 length is 13 residues. Trimming pared 6 bases from V and 1 base from J, leaving 9 bases between. The germline CDR1 and CDR2 sequences are MDHEN and SYDVKM. CDR3 loop: CASRPDGNTEAFF. The CDR3 coding sequence is TGTGCCAGCAGACCGGACGGGAACACTGAAGCTTTCTTT.

This clone appeared a single time. V gene TRBV3-1 (or the pseudogene TRBV3-2) combines with J gene TRBJ1-2; a weak D match, TRBD1 (6 bases). CDR1 and CDR2 (germline): LGHDT, YNNKEL (reference sequence). The CDR3 totals 13 residues. Trimming pared 1 base from V and 7 bases from J, leaving 10 bases between. CDR3 amino acids: CASSQVQGSGYTF. The CDR3 nucleotides are TGTGCCAGCAGCCAAGTACAGGGCTCTGGCTACACCTTC.